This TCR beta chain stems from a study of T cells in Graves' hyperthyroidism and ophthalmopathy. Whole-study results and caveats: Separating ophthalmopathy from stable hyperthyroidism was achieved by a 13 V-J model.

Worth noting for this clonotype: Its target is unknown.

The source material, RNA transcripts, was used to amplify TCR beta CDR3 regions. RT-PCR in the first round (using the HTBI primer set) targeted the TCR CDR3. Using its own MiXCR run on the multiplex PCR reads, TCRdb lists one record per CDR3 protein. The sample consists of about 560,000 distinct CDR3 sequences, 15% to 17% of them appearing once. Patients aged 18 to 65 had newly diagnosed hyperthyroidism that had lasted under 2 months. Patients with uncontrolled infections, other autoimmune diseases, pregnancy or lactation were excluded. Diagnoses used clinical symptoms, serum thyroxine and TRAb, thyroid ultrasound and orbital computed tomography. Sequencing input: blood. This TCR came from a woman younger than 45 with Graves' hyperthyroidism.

The CDR3 DNA follows: TGTGCCAGTAGTATCGTTCCCGGGACAGGGGGCACTTACGAGCAGTACTTC. As protein: CASSIVPGTGGTYEQYF. The J gene is TRBJ2-7, the V gene TRBV19; TRBD1 matches 12 bases. This CDR3 has 17 amino acids. The germline V gene has CDR1 LNHDA and CDR2 SQIVND (reference sequence). The V gene end was trimmed by 3 bases and the J gene end by 4 bases; junction bases not matched to a gene: 10.